This T cell receptor beta chain was recovered during a study of blood T cell repertoires in COVID-19. Study context: PBMCs, B-cell-depleted T cells, or T cells were the source of the cDNA or gDNA that made up the material.

Profiled with immunoSEQ multiplex PCR; TCRdb holds only in-frame clones, not every one. Here the sample spans about 160,000 clones, more than 80% being singletons. This clone was recorded at least ten times. Germline lookup yields CDR1 MNHEY and CDR2 SMNVEV (reference sequence). The V end was cut by 5 bases, the J end by 6 bases, with 15 bases between. The CDR3 loop spans 14 amino acids. V and J are TRBV27 and TRBJ2-3, with D perhaps matching TRBD1 (5 bases). Material: peripheral blood. The origin of this receptor is a human donor in a cohort sampled during active COVID-19. The CDR3 DNA follows: TGTGCCAGCAGTCCCCGAGACAGTTTGGATACGCAGTATTTT. Protein sequence: CASSPRDSLDTQYF.